This TCR beta chain emerged from a study of T cell responses to AZD1222 COVID-19 vaccine (dated by TCRdb to the early 2020s). Describing the broader study: Because spike-specific TCR depth and breadth did not differ between the two schedules, AZD1222 recipients who got a second dose at roughly 4 weeks were pooled with those who got a second dose at roughly 12 weeks. Trial participants were enrolled into age subgroups of 18-55, 56-69 and 70-plus years, which contained about 160, 30 and 59 TCR-sequenced participants, respectively. TCR sequencing covered more than 230 trial participants: 200 to 220 given two doses of AZD1222 and approximately 26 given two doses of MenACWY control vaccine. The research as a whole found: After two AZD1222 doses, both the breadth and the depth of spike-specific TCRs were significantly higher than at day 0 and than in MenACWY recipients. The 56-69-year group was small, and its depth increase did not reach significance, likely because of low power. Participants were mostly white British, with more females than males. The authors suggested clonal diversity may have been underestimated. Vaccine-associated CD4 TCRs spanned the whole spike protein, with dominant responses in regions 160-218 and 743-854. Nearly half of unique spike-specific TCRs reportedly recognized epitopes outside regions mutated in the B.1.351 and B.1.1.7 variants. Because no samples from the day 14 peak response were available, repertoires could be characterized only after the peak T cell response. Conclusions about previously exposed vaccinees are limited because only 5 or 6 AZD1222 recipients were SARS-CoV-2 seropositive at baseline.

The junction carries 3 bases between V and J, which are trimmed by 2 bases and 1 base respectively. Per the germline V gene, KGHSH is the CDR1 and LQKENI is the CDR2. From cysteine to phenylalanine, the CDR3 is 13 amino acids long. Just the 39-base CDR3 DNA is kept, in frame starting at base 1. The CDR3 regions of human TCRbeta chains were analyzed by immunosequencing. From the authors' description of their analysis: Repertoire TCRs were checked for matches against a reference library of SARS-CoV-2-specific TCRs that had been generated using the MIRA antigen-specificity platform. Breadth was defined as the fraction of unique TCRs that were SARS-CoV-2-associated. Depth was defined as the fraction of total T cells that were SARS-CoV-2-associated. Each spike-specific TCR was assigned to its reactive spike region and to a CD4 or CD8 class using the MIRA data. Log10-transformed breadth and depth values were compared by one-way ANOVA with Sidak's multiple comparisons tests. TCRdb took this table from immuneACCESS and kept in-frame rearrangements with V and J called. Such tables lack part of the clones; where checked against another copy, unresolved V genes explain under half of the gap, and the rest is unexplained. V and J calls and clone size come straight from that table; D and trimming were deduced from the DNA. The table for this sample lists around 100,000 clones; 75% to 95% of them were counted only once. The ten largest clonotypes hold approximately 1.2% of the sample.

Worth noting for this clone: The antigen it recognizes is unknown. Base-call qualities are not available, and no considerably larger clone is one nucleotide away.

The time point label of this sample denotes: baseline before first vaccination. Samples from vaccinated people were obtained from the UK trials COV001 and COV002, which included a single-blind randomized controlled phase 2/3 trial of AZD1222 (ChAdOx1 nCoV-19) in healthy adults. For TCRbeta chain sequencing, PBMC samples from trial participants were taken at day 0 and at day 28 after the second dose. This sequence originates from an adult in good health. Sequencing was performed on peripheral blood, taken on day 0 of AZD1222 vaccination. The rearrangement combines TRBV18 with TRBJ1-5; no D gene is confidently identified. The CDR3 here reads CASSPGSNQPQHF. The nucleotides are TGTGCCAGCTCACCAGGGAGCAATCAGCCCCAGCATTTT.